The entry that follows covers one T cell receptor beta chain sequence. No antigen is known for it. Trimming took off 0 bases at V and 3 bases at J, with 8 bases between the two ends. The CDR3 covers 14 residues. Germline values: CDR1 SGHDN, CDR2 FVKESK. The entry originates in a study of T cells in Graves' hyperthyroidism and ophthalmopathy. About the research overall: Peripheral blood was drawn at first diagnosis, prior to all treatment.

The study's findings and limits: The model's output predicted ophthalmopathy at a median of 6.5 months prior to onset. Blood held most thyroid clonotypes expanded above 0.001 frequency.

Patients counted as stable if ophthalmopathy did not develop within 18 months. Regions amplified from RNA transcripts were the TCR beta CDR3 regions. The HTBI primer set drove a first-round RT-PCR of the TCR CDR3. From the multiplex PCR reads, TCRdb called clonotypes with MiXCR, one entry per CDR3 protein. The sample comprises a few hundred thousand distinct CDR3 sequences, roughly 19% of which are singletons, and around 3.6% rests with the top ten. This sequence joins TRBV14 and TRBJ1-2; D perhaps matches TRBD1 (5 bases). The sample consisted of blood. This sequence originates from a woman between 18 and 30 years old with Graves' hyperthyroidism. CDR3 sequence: CASSQEWGDYGYTF. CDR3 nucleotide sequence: TGTGCCAGCAGCCAAGAATGGGGGGACTATGGCTACACCTTC.